The 2 T cell receptor beta chains given below trace back to one sample, sequenced in a study of T cell changes during pregnancy in multiple sclerosis (dated by TCRdb to about 2019). The protocol used for the library was the immunoSEQ multiplex PCR assay. Drawn from immuneACCESS, this table holds only the in-frame rearrangements with V and J called that TCRdb kept. Clones are partly lost; checked studies trace under half to an unresolved V gene and leave the rest unexplained. This sample has approximately 70,000 clones in its table, and 94% of those were observed once. Roughly 0.13% of the sample goes to the ten largest clones. Sequenced here: CD4+ T cells from peripheral blood mononuclear cells, sampled after pregnancy. The receptor source for this set is a female donor with multiple sclerosis, enrolled in a pregnancy study.

The genes are TRBV5-4 and TRBJ2-1; no clear D. The CDR3 consists of 13 residues. Germline CDR1 and CDR2: SGHNT and YYREEE (reference sequence). V was clipped by 0 bases and J by 6 bases, with 7 bases between them. The CDR3 nucleotides are TGTGCCAGCAGCTTGGCTGGCGGCAATGAGCAGTTCTTC. This encodes CASSLAGGNEQFF.

The genes are TRBV21-1 and TRBJ2-7; the D call TRBD1 from the table was never checked on the DNA. TRBV21-1 is deemed a pseudogene. This CDR3 is built from 14 residues. In DNA, the CDR3 is TGTGCCAGCAGCCTCCAATACAGGGAACTTCTGCAGTACTTC. It yields the protein CASSLQYRELLQYF.